The T cell receptor (beta chain) described here comes from a study of Graves' ophthalmopathy and Graves' hyperthyroidism. Whole-study context: Prior to any treatment, peripheral blood was collected at the time of initial diagnosis.

Scientists amplified the TCR beta CDR3 regions from RNA transcripts. An initial RT-PCR round employing HTBI primers preceded a second-round multiplex PCR. MiXCR was run by TCRdb on the multiplex PCR reads, yielding one entry per CDR3 protein. The sample carries approximately 160,000 distinct CDR3 sequences, approximately 38% recorded once. Overall study findings and caveats: In predicting ophthalmopathy progression, the model reached 65% to 71% sensitivity and 72.22% specificity. Sensitivity reached 85% to 90% and specificity about 81% for a 13-signature model separating ophthalmopathy from stable hyperthyroidism.

A duration under 3 months, NOSPECS ≥4, CAS ≥3 and moderate-to-severe activity characterized the donors with ophthalmopathy. Concerning this clonotype: Its antigen is currently unknown.

Trimming removed 6 bases from V and 0 bases from J, with 14 bases in between. The CDR3 extends over 15 amino acids. Germline V gene lookup returns CDR1 MDHEN and CDR2 SYDVKM. The chain joins TRBV28 to TRBJ1-2; no reliable D call. The TCR comes from a woman in her thirties or forties with Graves' ophthalmopathy. Sequencing used peripheral blood. Here the CDR3 DNA reads TGTGCCAGCAGCCCCCGAAGGGAAGCTAACTATGGCTACACCTTC. Protein product: CASSPRREANYGYTF.